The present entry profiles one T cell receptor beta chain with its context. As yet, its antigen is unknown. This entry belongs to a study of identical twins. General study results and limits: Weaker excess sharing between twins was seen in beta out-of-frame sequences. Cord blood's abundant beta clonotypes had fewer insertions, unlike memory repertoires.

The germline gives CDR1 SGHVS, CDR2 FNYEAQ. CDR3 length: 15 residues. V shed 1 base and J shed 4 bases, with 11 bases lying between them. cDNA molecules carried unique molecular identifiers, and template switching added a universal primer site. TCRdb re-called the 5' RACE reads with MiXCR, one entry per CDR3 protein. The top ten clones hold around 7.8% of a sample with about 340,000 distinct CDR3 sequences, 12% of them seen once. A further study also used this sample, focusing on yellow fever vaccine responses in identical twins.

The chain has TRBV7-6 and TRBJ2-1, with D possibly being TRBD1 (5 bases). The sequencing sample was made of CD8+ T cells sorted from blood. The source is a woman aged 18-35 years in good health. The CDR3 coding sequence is TGTGCCAGCAGCTTAGTTGGGGCGGCATACAATGAGCAGTTCTTC. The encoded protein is CASSLVGAAYNEQFF.